A single T cell receptor (beta chain) is shown here with its context. The target antigen is unknown. Quantitative 5'-RACE with molecular barcodes was used to make the TCR beta libraries. Each CDR3 protein is one row after TCRdb ran MiXCR on the 5' RACE reads. The sample records around 430,000 distinct CDR3 sequences, 15% to 20% being singletons. The data are from a study of CD8 T cells in ankylosing spondylitis. The study, taken as a whole, reports: Some of the motif variants had earlier been found in reactive arthritis patients' fluid and blood. Disease-linked clones had a CD8+ phenotype and relatively low frequency in peripheral blood. In ankylosing spondylitis blood, a motif of roughly 8 highly homologous TCR beta variants appeared characteristic. It was reported that disease-linked clones were significantly enriched in matched ankylosing spondylitis synovial fluid.

CDR3 length: 15 amino acids. Trimming stripped 2 bases from V and 2 bases from J, with 12 bases between. Germline V gene sequence: CDR1 MDHEN, CDR2 SYDVKM. The sequence was collected from a male donor with ankylosing spondylitis. Sequenced input: blood, either unsorted or a sorted T cell fraction (not recorded which). V gene TRBV28 combines with J gene TRBJ2-5, with no clear D. The CDR3 reads CASSLPLGDQETQYF. In nucleotides, the CDR3 is TGTGCCAGCAGTTTACCTTTAGGAGATCAAGAGACCCAGTACTTC.